These 7 T cell receptor beta chains originate from one sample sequenced in a study of blood T cell repertoires in COVID-19. Only in-frame clones appear in the TCRdb table, and some are missing; sequencing was by immunoSEQ multiplex PCR. The data contain fewer than 200,000 clones, around 85% of them singletons. The sample was peripheral blood. The source is an elderly woman with acute or convalescent COVID-19.

V and J are TRBV27 and TRBJ1-5; 10 positions agree with TRBD1. The CDR3 extends over 16 amino acids. The V gene end was trimmed by 6 bases and the J gene end by 7 bases; junction bases not matched to a gene: 12. CDR1 MNHEY and CDR2 SMNVEV come from the germline V gene (reference sequence). The CDR3 spells CASRKIGTGVIQPQHF. CDR3 coding DNA: TGTGCCAGCAGAAAGATCGGGACAGGGGTGATCCAGCCCCAGCATTTT.

The CDR3 loop reads CASSLASGYNTGELFF. The CDR3 nucleotides read TGTGCCAGCAGCTTGGCTAGCGGGTATAACACCGGGGAGCTGTTTTTT. This chain uses TRBV5-5 with TRBJ2-2; 8 bases are a match to TRBD2. V gave up 0 bases and J gave up 2 bases; unmatched junction bases: 3. The CDR3 has 16 residues. The germline gives CDR1 SGHKS, CDR2 YYEKEE (reference sequence). Filled out from reference TRBV5-5 and TRBJ2-2, the complete variable domain reads DAGVTQSPTHLIKTRGQQVTLRCSPISGHKSVSWYQQVLGQGPQFIFQYYEKEERGRGNFPDRFSARQFPNYSSELNVNALLLGDSALYLCASSLASGYNTGELFFGEGSRLTVL.

The rearrangement joins TRBV30 to TRBJ1-1, with D possibly TRBD1 on 5 matching bases. Germline V gene lookup returns CDR1 GTSNPN and CDR2 SVGIG (reference sequence). This CDR3 spans 13 amino acids. V dropped 5 bases and J dropped 0 bases, with 10 bases sitting between them. The CDR3, as DNA: TGTGCCTGGGCAGGGTTTATGAACACTGAAGCTTTCTTT. Its translation is CAWAGFMNTEAFF.

The chain links TRBV7-2 to TRBJ1-5, with 7 bases aligning to TRBD1. The CDR3 consists of 16 residues. The germline V gene has CDR1 SGHTA and CDR2 FQGNSA. J gave up 0 bases and V 5 bases, and 7 bases lay outside the gene matches. CDR3 DNA sequence: TGTGCCAGCAGCCTAGGGGGCGCGATTAGCAATCAGCCCCAGCATTTT. This translates into CASSLGGAISNQPQHF.

The V call is TRBV19, the J call TRBJ2-5; 12 nucleotides align to TRBD2. Germline V gives CDR1 LNHDA, CDR2 SQIVND (reference sequence). The CDR3 extends over 15 amino acids. V trimming: 6 bases; J trimming: 5 bases; junction bases outside the gene matches: 7. Here the CDR3 DNA reads TGTGCCAGTAGGGGTACTAGCGGGAGGATGGAGACCCAGTACTTC. Amino acids: CASRGTSGRMETQYF.

The chain has TRBV5-4 and TRBJ1-4, with 11 bases that match TRBD1. The length of the CDR3 is 15 residues. Germline assignment: CDR1 SGHNT and CDR2 YYREEE (reference sequence). The V segment lost 4 bases and the J segment 5 bases; nucleotides outside the gene matches: 4. DNA for the CDR3: TGTGCCAGCAGCCCAGGGACAGGGGGAAATGAAAAACTGTTTTTT. Its protein is CASSPGTGGNEKLFF.

The chain employs TRBV7-2 and TRBJ2-4; no firm D call. This CDR3 has 11 amino acids. Germline loops: CDR1 SGHTA, CDR2 FQGNSA. The V gene lost 2 bases and the J gene lost 9 bases, with 5 bases spanning the gap. The CDR3 nucleotides read TGTGCCAGCAGCTTACTCGGCATTCAGTACTTC. Protein product: CASSLLGIQYF.